Below, 14 T cell receptor beta chains from the same sample are listed, as sequenced in a study of T-cell reconstitution after alpha-beta-depleted transplantation in children. Preparation of the TCRbeta library was carried out with unique molecular identifiers. TCRdb used MiXCR to reprocess the PCR reads, holding one entry per CDR3 protein. Altogether over 90,000 distinct CDR3 sequences are present, 6% to 9% being singletons, with the ten largest covering about a sixth. The sample in question was PBMCs, obtained before TCRalphabeta/CD19-depleted stem cell transplant. The source is a boy aged 2 to 10 with acute lymphoblastic leukemia, due to receive a stem cell transplant.

This clonotype showed up just a few times. This chain joins TRBV24-1 and TRBJ2-5; the D gene is possibly TRBD2 (5 bases). There are 15 residues in the CDR3. V was shortened by 3 bases and J by 6 bases, with 16 bases between the two germline ends. Germline values: CDR1 KGHDR, CDR2 SFDVKD. CDR3 sequence reads: CATSDPGRRGKTQYF. The CDR3 DNA reads TGTGCCACCAGTGATCCTGGGCGACGGGGTAAGACCCAGTACTTC.

This clonotype was observed many times. This chain links TRBV20-1 with TRBJ2-3, with 15 bases identical to TRBD2. Unmatched junction bases numbered 9, after V lost 6 bases and J lost 2 bases. CDR1 and CDR2 from the germline V gene are DFQATT and SNEGSKA (reference sequence). There are 17 residues in the CDR3. The CDR3 DNA reads as TGCAGTGCAAACGGACTAGCGGGGGGGCTTAACACAGATACGCAGTATTTT. Translation gives CSANGLAGGLNTDTQYF.

This clonotype showed up many times. The V call is TRBV5-1, the J call TRBJ2-7, with a weak D call TRBD1 (6 bases). Germline CDR1 and CDR2: SGHRS and YFSETQ. V lost 5 bases, J lost 4 bases, and 13 bases lay in between. This CDR3 contains 13 residues. The CDR3 region has the DNA TGCGCCAGCAGTCAGGCGACAGGTTACGAGCAGTACTTC. As protein: CASSQATGYEQYF.

V usage is TRBV11-2 and J usage is TRBJ2-7, with D perhaps matching TRBD2 (5 bases). The CDR3 is 13 residues long. Germline V gene sequence: CDR1 SGHAT, CDR2 FQNNGV. The V and J ends lost 7 bases and 13 bases respectively, with 23 bases between them. In DNA, the CDR3 is TGTGCCAGCAACCAACCGGGGTCGGAGAGGTTTTACTTC. This translates into CASNQPGSERFYF. Complete variable domain (other parts from reference TRBV11-2 and TRBJ2-7): EAGVAQSPRYKIIEKRQSVAFWCNPISGHATLYWYQQILGQGPKLLIQFQNNGVVDDSQLPKDRFSAERLKGVDSTLKIQPAKLEDSAVYLCASNQPGSERFYFGPGTRLTVT.

The rearrangement uses TRBV9 and TRBJ2-5; TRBD2 might be the D (5 bases). Germline V gives CDR1 SGDLS, CDR2 YYNGEE. CDR3 length equals 14 residues. V lost 4 bases, J lost 7 bases, and 17 bases lay in between. The CDR3 region has the DNA TGTGCCAGCAGCCTCCCCTCGGTGAGCGGGACCCAGTACTTC. Translated, it gives CASSLPSVSGTQYF.

The genes are TRBV2 and TRBJ2-1; no firm D call. V lost 6 bases to trimming and J lost 10 bases, with 10 bases between them. CDR1 SNHLY and CDR2 FYNNEI come from the germline V gene. CDR3 length equals 11 residues. The chain's CDR3 is CASRVGAEQFF. The CDR3, as DNA: TGTGCCAGCAGGGTCGGAGCAGAGCAGTTCTTC.

This chain joins TRBV11-2 and TRBJ1-4, with 7 bases that match TRBD1. Germline CDR1 SGHAT, CDR2 FQNNGV. CDR3 length equals 16 residues. Trimming at V came to 1 base and at J to 8 bases, leaving 10 bases not matched to a gene. The DNA of the CDR3 is TGTGCCAGCAGCTTAGCGGAACAGGGGCTTTGGGAAAAACTGTTTTTT. Protein sequence: CASSLAEQGLWEKLFF. Supplemented by reference TRBV11-2 and TRBJ1-4, the full variable domain reads EAGVAQSPRYKIIEKRQSVAFWCNPISGHATLYWYQQILGQGPKLLIQFQNNGVVDDSQLPKDRFSAERLKGVDSTLKIQPAKLEDSAVYLCASSLAEQGLWEKLFFGSGTQLSVL.

The chain recombines TRBV5-1 with TRBJ2-7; TRBD1 aligns across 8 bases. Germline V CDR1 and CDR2: SGHRS, YFSETQ. V lost 1 base and J lost 7; bases outside the gene matches: 10. This CDR3 comprises 15 residues. The CDR3 DNA sequence: TGCGCCAGCAGCTTGAAACTCGCCGGGACAGGAGAGCAGTACTTC. It is translated as CASSLKLAGTGEQYF.

This clonotype was counted at least ten times. The chain recombines TRBV6-5 with TRBJ2-5, with D maybe TRBD1 (5 bases). Trimming took off 6 bases at V and 5 bases at J, with 13 bases between the two ends. This CDR3 is 13 amino acids long. The germline gives CDR1 MNHEY, CDR2 SVGAGI. This CDR3 is CASSPGFRETQYF. CDR3 coding DNA: TGTGCCAGCAGCCCAGGGTTCCGGGAGACCCAGTACTTC.

The V and J genes are TRBV5-5 and TRBJ1-5; D is unclear. The CDR3 has 16 amino acids. Germline CDR1 is SGHKS and CDR2 is YYEKEE (reference sequence). With 2 bases removed from V and 0 bases from J, the gap between germline ends came to 12 bases. CDR3 in DNA: TGTGCCAGCAGCTTCTTGGGCCCGGATAGCAATCAGCCCCAGCATTTT. Its protein is CASSFLGPDSNQPQHF.

Concerning this clonotype: Because the CDR3 is missing its conserved closing phenylalanine or tryptophan, this is likely a read error. No DNA is shown, since the ends of the CDR3 on it are uncertain; the CDR3 is the one TCRdb lists. The chain is built from TRBV7-9 and TRBJ1-4; the D call of TRBD1 is as the table states it, not checked on the DNA. From its first to its last residue, the CDR3 has 15 amino acids. Germline CDR1 is SEHNR and CDR2 is FQNEAQ (reference sequence). The CDR3 here is CASSAGWRDREVIFV.

This clonotype was recorded a few times. This chain links TRBV7-9 with TRBJ1-6, with 12 bases fitting TRBD1. Germline assignment: CDR1 SEHNR and CDR2 FQNEAQ (reference sequence). The CDR3 spans 14 residues. V lost 5 bases, J lost 14 bases, and 7 bases stayed unmatched. The CDR3 sequence: CASSPGQGAQTLHF. Here the CDR3 DNA reads TGTGCCAGCAGCCCGGGACAGGGGGCGCAAACCCTCCACTTT.

The chain links TRBV10-3 to TRBJ2-3; D might be TRBD2 (6 bases). V lost 2 bases and J lost 1, with 25 bases in between. In germline, CDR1 is ENHRY, CDR2 SYGVKD. This CDR3 spans 20 amino acids. CDR3 DNA: TGTGCCATCAGTGAGCTCGCAGGCGACGGGGGTGGGGCTGGCACAGATACGCAGTATTTT. This codes for CAISELAGDGGGAGTDTQYF.

This clonotype was recorded at least ten times. The chain uses TRBV12-3 or TRBV12-4 and TRBJ1-1, with D hard to call. This CDR3 is built from 14 residues. V lost 1 base, J lost 5 bases, and 11 bases lay in between. CDR3 in DNA: TGTGCCAGCAGTTTAGTTCCGATTGGAACTGAAGCTTTCTTT. This translates into CASSLVPIGTEAFF.